This T cell receptor (beta chain) derives from a study of blood T cell repertoires in COVID-19. Across the study: Nucleic acid was either cDNA or gDNA, and it came from T cells, B-cell-depleted T cells, or PBMCs.

CDR3 length: 13 amino acids. Trimming shortened V by 4 bases and J by 2 bases, and 8 bases separated the two germline ends. Original handling: By means of reference gene primer amplification, nucleated cell counts were estimated. The assay was immunoSEQ multiplex PCR, and TCRdb's table has in-frame clones only and misses some. From that table come the V and J calls and clone size; the DNA was used to work out D and trimming. The sample consists of around 350,000 clones, roughly 86% of them appearing once. This chain connects TRBV12-3 or TRBV12-4 to TRBJ1-2; no reliable D call. Sequencing was performed on peripheral blood. The TCR originated in a human donor in a cohort sampled during active COVID-19. This chain's CDR3 is CASSSTTNYGYTF. CDR3 DNA sequence: TGTGCCAGCAGTTCGACAACCAACTATGGCTACACCTTC.